This TCR beta chain emerged from a study of early T cells in non-severe SARS-CoV-2 infection. Overall study context: Sequencing targeted bulk RNA from unsorted whole blood, leaving chains unpaired. Study-wide results and limits: Missing private and CD4 specificities, VDJdb matching favored anti-spike CD8 responses.

This clonotype showed up many times. Its antigen is undetermined. Attached unique molecular identifiers marked individual cDNA molecules. TCRdb fed the 5' RACE reads into MiXCR, producing one record per CDR3 protein. The data hold 97,000 or so distinct CDR3 sequences, with around 12% observed a single time. The TCR sequence derives from an adult who was a healthcare worker with PCR-confirmed SARS-CoV-2 infection or an uninfected control (not recorded which). The specimen was whole blood.

The CDR3 sequence: CASSLGGQGGHEQYF. As DNA, the CDR3 is TGTGCCAGCAGCTTAGGGGGACAGGGGGGCCACGAGCAGTACTTC. The gene calls are TRBV7-8 and TRBJ2-7; 11 bases line up with TRBD1. V trimming: 1 base; J trimming: 5 bases; junction bases outside the gene matches: 4. Looked up from germline, CDR1 is SGHVS and CDR2 is FQNEAQ. There are 15 residues in the CDR3.